The rows below give T cell receptor beta chains drawn from one sample of a study of blood T cell repertoires in COVID-19. TCRdb's copy holds only in-frame clones and misses some; the assay was immunoSEQ multiplex PCR. The table lists some 190,000 clones, 70% to 90% of them singletons, with roughly 9.7% in the top ten. Specimen: peripheral blood. The receptors were gathered from a human donor with active or convalescent COVID-19. The donor label of this sample is uncertain. The CDR3 runs from the conserved cysteine through the conserved F or W. The D gene is left open where the match is weak. Not all rows give a size; the values are once, few, many and, for expanded clones, a class.

d_gene	v_gene	abundance	j_gene	CDR3aa	CDR3nt
.	TRBV14	.	TRBJ2-2	CASSQWLNTGELFF	TGTGCCAGCAGCCAATGGCTCAACACCGGGGAGCTGTTTTTT
.	TRBV12-5	.	TRBJ1-6	CASGTGMGNSPLHF	TGTGCTAGTGGCACAGGGATGGGGAATTCACCCCTCCACTTT
TRBD1	TRBV2	.	TRBJ1-5	CASRPGQAAGNQPQHF	TGTGCCAGCAGGCCCGGACAGGCGGCGGGCAATCAGCCCCAGCATTTT
TRBD1	TRBV11-2	.	TRBJ1-1	CASSSWTGLNTEAFF	TGTGCCAGCAGCTCCTGGACAGGACTGAACACTGAAGCTTTCTTT
.	TRBV24-1	.	TRBJ2-5	CATSDPGPGETQYF	TGTGCCACCAGTGACCCGGGCCCGGGGGAGACCCAGTACTTC
.	TRBV7-9	.	TRBJ2-5	CASSLGGGGETQYF	TGTGCCAGCAGCTTAGGGGGGGGCGGAGAGACCCAGTACTTC
TRBD1	TRBV6-6	.	TRBJ2-3	CASRTRQGVADTQYF	TGTGCCAGCAGGACCAGACAGGGCGTCGCAGATACGCAGTATTTT
.	TRBV9	.	TRBJ2-5	CASSDNWEDRETQYF	TGTGCCAGCAGCGATAACTGGGAGGATCGGGAGACCCAGTACTTC
TRBD2	TRBV3-1/TRBV3-2	once	TRBJ2-3	CATSKPSGGTDTQYF	TGTGCCACCTCAAAGCCTAGCGGAGGAACAGATACGCAGTATTTT
.	TRBV19	.	TRBJ2-3	CASSISRGSRGTDTQYF	TGTGCCAGTAGTATATCTCGGGGTAGTCGTGGCACAGATACGCAGTATTTT
.	TRBV4-3	.	TRBJ1-1	CASSQDPGVPTEAFF	TGCGCCAGCAGCCAAGACCCGGGGGTGCCCACTGAAGCTTTCTTT
.	TRBV15	.	TRBJ1-1	CATSTAGEGRNTEAFF	TGTGCCACCAGCACCGCGGGGGAGGGTCGGAACACTGAAGCTTTCTTT
.	TRBV27	.	TRBJ2-3	CASKAGSTDTQYF	TGTGCCAGCAAGGCGGGGAGCACAGATACGCAGTATTTT
TRBD2	TRBV9	.	TRBJ2-1	CASSVAGGPSNEQFF	TGTGCCAGCAGCGTAGCGGGGGGGCCTTCCAATGAGCAGTTCTTC
TRBD2	TRBV5-4	.	TRBJ2-1	CASSKSGGLWNEQFF	TGTGCCAGCAGCAAGAGCGGGGGTTTATGGAATGAGCAGTTCTTC
TRBD2	TRBV5-1	.	TRBJ2-1	CASSFGLAGTNEQFF	TGCGCCAGCAGCTTCGGACTAGCGGGGACCAATGAGCAGTTCTTC
.	TRBV18	once	TRBJ2-1	CASSPNTGIQVQFF	TGTGCCAGCTCACCGAATACAGGGATTCAAGTGCAGTTCTTC
.	TRBV2	once	TRBJ2-5	CASRAQETQYF	TGTGCCAGCAGGGCCCAAGAGACCCAGTACTTC
.	TRBV30	.	TRBJ1-5	CAWRAFNSNQPQHF	TGTGCCTGGAGGGCTTTCAATAGCAATCAGCCCCAGCATTTT
.	TRBV7-9	.	TRBJ2-3	CASSPSGSTDTQYF	TGTGCCAGCAGCCCGAGCGGGTCCACAGATACGCAGTATTTT
TRBD2	TRBV11-2	few	TRBJ2-3	CASSLVAAGVTDTQYF	TGTGCCAGCAGCTTAGTAGCAGCGGGGGTCACAGATACGCAGTATTTT
.	TRBV18	.	TRBJ1-5	CASSPTSDQPQHF	TGTGCCAGCTCCCCCACTAGCGATCAGCCCCAGCATTTT